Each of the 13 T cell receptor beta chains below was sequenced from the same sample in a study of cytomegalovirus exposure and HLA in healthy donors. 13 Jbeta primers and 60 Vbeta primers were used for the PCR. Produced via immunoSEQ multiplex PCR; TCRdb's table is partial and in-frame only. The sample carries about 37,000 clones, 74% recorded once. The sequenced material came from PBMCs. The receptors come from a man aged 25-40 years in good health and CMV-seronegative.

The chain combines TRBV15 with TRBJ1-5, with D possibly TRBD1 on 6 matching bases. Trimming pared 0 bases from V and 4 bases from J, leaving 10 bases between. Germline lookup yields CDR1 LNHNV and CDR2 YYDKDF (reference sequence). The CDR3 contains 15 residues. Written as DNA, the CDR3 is TGTGCCACCAGCAGAGAACAGGGAGCTAATCAGCCCCAGCATTTT. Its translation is CATSREQGANQPQHF. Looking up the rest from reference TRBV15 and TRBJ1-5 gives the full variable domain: DAMVIQNPRYQVTQFGKPVTLSCSQTLNHNVMYWYQQKSSQAPKLLFHYYDKDFNNEADTPDNFQSRRPNTSFCFLDIRSPGLGDTAMYLCATSREQGANQPQHFGDGTRLSIL.

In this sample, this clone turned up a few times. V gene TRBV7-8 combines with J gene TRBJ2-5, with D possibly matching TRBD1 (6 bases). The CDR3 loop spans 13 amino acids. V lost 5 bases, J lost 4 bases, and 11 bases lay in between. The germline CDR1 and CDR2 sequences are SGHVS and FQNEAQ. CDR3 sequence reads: CASSRGSGETQYF. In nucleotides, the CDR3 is TGTGCCAGCAGCAGGGGGAGTGGAGAGACCCAGTACTTC.

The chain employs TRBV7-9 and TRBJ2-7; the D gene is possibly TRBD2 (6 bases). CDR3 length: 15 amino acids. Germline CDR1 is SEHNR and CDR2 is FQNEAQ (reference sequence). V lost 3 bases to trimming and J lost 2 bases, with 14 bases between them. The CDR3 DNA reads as TGTGCCAGCAGCTTTGTGGGGGGAGTACCCTACGAGCAGTACTTC. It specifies CASSFVGGVPYEQYF.

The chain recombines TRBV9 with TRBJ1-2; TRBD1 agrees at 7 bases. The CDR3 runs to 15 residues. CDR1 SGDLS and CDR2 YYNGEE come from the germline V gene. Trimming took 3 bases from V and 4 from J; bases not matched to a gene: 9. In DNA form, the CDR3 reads TGTGCCAGCAGCGCGACAGGGATCGGCGTCTATGGCTACACCTTC. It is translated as CASSATGIGVYGYTF.

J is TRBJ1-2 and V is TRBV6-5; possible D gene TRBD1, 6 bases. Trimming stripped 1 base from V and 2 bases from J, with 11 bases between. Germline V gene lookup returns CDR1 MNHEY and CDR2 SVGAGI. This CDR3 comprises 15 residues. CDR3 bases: TGTGCCAGCAGTTACTATCGGGGGGCCAACTATGGCTACACCTTC. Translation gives CASSYYRGANYGYTF.

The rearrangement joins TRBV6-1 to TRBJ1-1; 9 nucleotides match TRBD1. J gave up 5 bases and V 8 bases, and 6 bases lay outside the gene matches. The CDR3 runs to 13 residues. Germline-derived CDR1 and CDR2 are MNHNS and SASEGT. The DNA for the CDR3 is TGTGCCAGCCGGGACAGGGAGAGTACTGAAGCTTTCTTT. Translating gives CASRDRESTEAFF.

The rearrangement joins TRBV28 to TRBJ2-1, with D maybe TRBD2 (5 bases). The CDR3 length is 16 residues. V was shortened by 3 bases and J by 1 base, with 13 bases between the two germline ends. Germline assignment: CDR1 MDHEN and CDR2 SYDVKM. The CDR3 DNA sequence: TGTGCCAGCAGTTTGCATCTAACGGGATCCTACAATGAGCAGTTCTTC. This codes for CASSLHLTGSYNEQFF.

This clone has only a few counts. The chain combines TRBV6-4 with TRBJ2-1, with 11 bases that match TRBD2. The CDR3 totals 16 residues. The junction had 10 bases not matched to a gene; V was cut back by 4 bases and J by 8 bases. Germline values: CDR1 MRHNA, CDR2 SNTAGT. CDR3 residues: CASSVSGGASADEQFF. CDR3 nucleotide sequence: TGTGCCAGCAGTGTTAGCGGGGGGGCCTCGGCTGATGAGCAGTTCTTC.

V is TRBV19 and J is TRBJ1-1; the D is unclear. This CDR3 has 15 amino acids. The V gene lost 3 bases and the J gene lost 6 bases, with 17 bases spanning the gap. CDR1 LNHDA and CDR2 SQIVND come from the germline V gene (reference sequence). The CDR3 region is CASSIAAIERAEAFF. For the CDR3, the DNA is TGTGCCAGTAGTATTGCGGCAATAGAACGGGCTGAAGCTTTCTTT.

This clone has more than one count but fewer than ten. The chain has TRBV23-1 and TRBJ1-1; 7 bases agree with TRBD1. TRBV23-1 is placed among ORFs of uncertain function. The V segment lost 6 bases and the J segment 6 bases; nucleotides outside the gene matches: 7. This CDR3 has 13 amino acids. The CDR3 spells CASSKTGSAEAFF. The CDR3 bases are TGCGCCAGCAGCAAGACAGGGAGCGCTGAAGCTTTCTTT.

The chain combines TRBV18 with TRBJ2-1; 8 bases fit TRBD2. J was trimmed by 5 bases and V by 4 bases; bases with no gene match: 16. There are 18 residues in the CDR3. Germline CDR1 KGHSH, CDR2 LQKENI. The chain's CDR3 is CASSQVATTGTRHNEQFF. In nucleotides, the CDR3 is TGTGCCAGCTCACAGGTAGCCACAACCGGGACTAGACACAATGAGCAGTTCTTC.

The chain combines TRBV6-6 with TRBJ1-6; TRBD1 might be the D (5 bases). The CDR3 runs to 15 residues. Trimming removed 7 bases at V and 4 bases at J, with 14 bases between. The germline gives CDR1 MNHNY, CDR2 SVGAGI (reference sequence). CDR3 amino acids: CASNRGRDYNSPLHF. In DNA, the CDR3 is TGTGCCAGCAATCGGGGGAGGGATTATAATTCACCCCTCCACTTT.

CDR3 loop: CAASGDDNEQFF. The DNA of the CDR3 is TGTGCCGCTAGCGGGGACGACAATGAGCAGTTCTTC. The V gene is TRBV2, the J gene TRBJ2-1; 9 nucleotides agree with TRBD2. The CDR3 extends over 12 amino acids. Losses at the gene ends were 11 bases for V and 5 bases for J; bases not matched to a gene: 4. CDR1 is SNHLY, CDR2 FYNNEI, per germline.